These 14 T cell receptor beta chains were all obtained from the same sample, sequenced in a study of cytomegalovirus exposure and HLA in healthy donors. The PCR ran on 60 Vbeta and 13 Jbeta primers. Clones were read by immunoSEQ multiplex PCR, and TCRdb kept only the in-frame ones, dropping some. The data show about 120,000 clones, with over 60% seen just once and 3.3% held by the top ten. Sequenced input: PBMCs. All receptors come from a woman in her thirties in good health and CMV-seropositive.

The rearrangement joins TRBV5-1 to TRBJ2-7; D is unresolved. The CDR3 spans 13 residues. Germline assignment: CDR1 SGHRS and CDR2 YFSETQ. V lost 0 bases, J lost 2 bases, and 6 bases lay in between. The CDR3 region is CASSLDLPYEQYF. The CDR3 nucleotides are TGCGCCAGCAGCTTGGATCTACCCTACGAGCAGTACTTC.

This chain links TRBV4-3 with TRBJ2-7; the match to TRBD1 covers 7 bases. V shed 3 bases, J shed 0 bases, and the junction held 11 bases outside the gene matches. CDR3 length equals 17 residues. The germline V gene encodes CDR1 LGHNA and CDR2 YSLEER. CDR3: CASSQTSTGKGSYEQYF. The CDR3 DNA is TGCGCCAGCAGCCAGACTTCGACAGGGAAGGGCTCCTACGAGCAGTACTTC.

The count of this clone is one. The rearrangement links TRBV7-9 to TRBJ1-4; D possibly corresponds to TRBD1 (5 bases). V was shortened by 1 base and J by 1 base, with 10 bases between the two germline ends. The CDR3 runs to 16 residues. The V gene's germline CDR1 is SEHNR and CDR2 FQNEAQ (reference sequence). Here the CDR3 DNA reads TGTGCCAGCAGCTTAGGCAGGGTTCGAACTAATGAAAAACTGTTTTTT. It translates to CASSLGRVRTNEKLFF. The full variable domain, with the rest looked up from reference TRBV7-9 and TRBJ1-4, is DTGVSQNPRHKITKRGQNVTFRCDPISEHNRLYWYRQTLGQGPEFLTYFQNEAQLEKSRLLSDRFSAERPKGSFSTLEIQRTEQGDSAMYLCASSLGRVRTNEKLFFGSGTQLSVL.

The rearrangement uses TRBV25-1 and TRBJ1-2; weak D call: TRBD1 (5 bases). The CDR3 covers 15 residues. The ends were cut back, 1 base at V and 7 bases at J, with 16 bases in the middle. Germline V CDR1 and CDR2: MGHDK, SYGVNS. The DNA for the CDR3 is TGTGCCAGCAGTGAATCGGGGGGGTTTAGAGGTGGCTACACCTTC. Its translation: CASSESGGFRGGYTF.

The rearrangement uses TRBV11-2 and TRBJ1-1, with D possibly matching TRBD1 (6 bases). The CDR3 covers 13 residues. Trimming removed 6 bases at V and 6 bases at J, with 14 bases between. In germline, CDR1 is SGHAT, CDR2 FQNNGV. For the CDR3, the DNA is TGTGCCAGCAGTGTAACAGGGAATTCTGAAGCTTTCTTT. This codes for CASSVTGNSEAFF.

The J gene is TRBJ2-3, the V gene TRBV10-3, with a weak D call TRBD2 (6 bases). Germline V CDR1 and CDR2: ENHRY, SYGVKD. V shed 1 base and J shed 2 bases, with 7 bases lying between them. This CDR3 spans 14 amino acids. The CDR3 bases are TGTGCCATCAGTGAGTGGGGACTCACAGATACGCAGTATTTT. It encodes CAISEWGLTDTQYF.

The chain joins TRBV14 to TRBJ2-7, with D possibly matching TRBD2 (6 bases). The CDR3 runs to 14 residues. Germline assignment: CDR1 SGHDN and CDR2 FVKESK. The ends were cut back, 2 bases at V and 2 bases at J, with 10 bases in the middle. The CDR3 spells CASSQWGVAYEQYF. As DNA, the CDR3 is TGTGCCAGCAGCCAATGGGGGGTTGCCTACGAGCAGTACTTC.

The chain links TRBV29-1 to TRBJ1-2, with no clear D. CDR3 length: 13 residues. The germline V and J ends were trimmed by 4 bases and 5 bases, with 14 bases remaining between them. Germline V gene lookup returns CDR1 SQVTM and CDR2 ANQGSEA. CDR3 sequence (DNA): TGCAGCGTTGGGGCAGGATACGAGTATGGCTACACCTTC. Translating it yields CSVGAGYEYGYTF. The full variable domain, with the rest looked up from reference TRBV29-1 and TRBJ1-2, is SAVISQKPSRDICQRGTSLTIQCQVDSQVTMMFWYRQQPGQSLTLIATANQGSEATYESGFVIDKFPISRPNLTFSTLTVSNMSPEDSSIYLCSVGAGYEYGYTFGSGTRLTVV.

The genes are TRBV18 and TRBJ2-2, with D possibly TRBD2 on 6 matching bases. Trimming took off 6 bases at V and 0 bases at J, with 17 bases between the two ends. CDR1 is KGHSH and CDR2 is LQKENI in the germline V gene. The length of the CDR3 is 17 residues. CDR3 bases: TGTGCCAGCTCGCACGGGGGAACGGCTACGAACACCGGGGAGCTGTTTTTT. Its protein is CASSHGGTATNTGELFF.

In DNA form, the CDR3 reads TGTGCCTGGAGCCCTGAGGGCAACAACATTCAGTACTTC. It specifies CAWSPEGNNIQYF. The chain is built from TRBV30 and TRBJ2-4; D perhaps matches TRBD2 (5 bases). Trimming pared 3 bases from V and 7 bases from J, leaving 13 bases between. The CDR3 contains 13 residues. CDR1 is GTSNPN, CDR2 SVGIG, per germline (reference sequence).

The rearrangement joins TRBV5-6 to TRBJ2-1, with a weak D call TRBD2 (5 bases). CDR3 size: 15 residues. Looked up from germline, CDR1 is SGHDT and CDR2 is YYEEEE. CDR3 bases: TGTGGGTCGGGTAGCGCCCGATTCATTTACAATGAGCAGTTCTTC. Protein sequence: CGSGSARFIYNEQFF.

The chain recombines TRBV5-3 with TRBJ2-5; 12 nucleotides match TRBD2. TRBV5-3 is assigned to the ORF class and has an uncertain function. V was clipped by 3 bases and J by 5 bases; unmatched bases: 5. The CDR3 has 15 amino acids. The CDR3 DNA sequence: TGTGCCAGAAGCTGGCTAGCGGGGGGGCGGGAGACCCAGTACTTC. Protein: CARSWLAGGRETQYF.

The chain employs TRBV4-1 and TRBJ2-5; D gene uncertain. The J call may be in error: the DNA end matches TRBJ2-7 better. The CDR3 has 13 amino acids. The V gene's germline CDR1 is MGHRA and CDR2 YSYEKL. CDR3 region: CASSPYRSYEQYF. CDR3 nucleotide sequence: TGCGCCAGCAGCCCCTACCGATCCTACGAGCAGTACTTC.

V gene TRBV7-9 combines with J gene TRBJ2-7; 12 bases fit TRBD2. This CDR3 is built from 15 residues. Germline V gene lookup returns CDR1 SEHNR and CDR2 FQNEAQ (reference sequence). Losses at the gene ends were 5 bases for V and 3 bases for J; bases not matched to a gene: 5. In DNA, the CDR3 is TGTGCCAGCAGCCCCAGACTAGCGGGGGACTACGAGCAGTACTTC. It yields the protein CASSPRLAGDYEQYF. The full variable domain, with the rest looked up from reference TRBV7-9 and TRBJ2-7, is DTGVSQNPRHKITKRGQNVTFRCDPISEHNRLYWYRQTLGQGPEFLTYFQNEAQLEKSRLLSDRFSAERPKGSFSTLEIQRTEQGDSAMYLCASSPRLAGDYEQYFGPGTRLTVT.